Presented here are 13 T cell receptor beta chains from one specimen sequenced in a study of monozygotic twins with inflammatory bowel disease. Following a re-call of the 5' RACE reads, TCRdb has one entry per CDR3 protein and lacks DNA. The sample data list about 160,000 distinct CDR3 sequences. Sequencing was performed on blood. The receptors here all came from a human donor with ulcerative colitis or Crohn's disease, or a healthy co-twin of an affected twin (not recorded which).

The chain uses TRBV6-2 or TRBV6-3 and TRBJ2-1. The CDR3 length is 12 residues. The germline V gene encodes CDR1 MNHEY and CDR2 SVGEGT. CDR3 sequence reads: CASSYGRNEQFF.

This chain joins TRBV6-4 and TRBJ2-2. CDR1 is MRHNA and CDR2 is SNTAGT in the germline V gene. This CDR3 region has 14 residues. The chain's CDR3 is CASVDAANTGELFF.

This chain uses TRBV14 with TRBJ2-1; lacking DNA, the TRBD2 call made by TCRdb goes unchecked. The CDR3 sequence is 16 residues long. Germline V gene sequence: CDR1 SGHDN, CDR2 FVKESK. The chain's CDR3 is CASSRRFGLAGDWQFF.

The chain has TRBV9 and TRBJ2-1; TCRdb outputs TRBD1, but without DNA this stays unchecked. CDR1 is SGDLS, CDR2 YYNGEE, per germline. The length of the CDR3 is 13 residues. The CDR3 sequence: CASSAPGRGEQFF.

The CDR3 protein is CASGLGPFEQYF. The rearrangement links TRBV28 to TRBJ2-7; the TRBD2 assignment by TCRdb is unverifiable without DNA. Germline CDR1 and CDR2: MDHEN and SYDVKM. The CDR3 contains 12 residues.

This chain joins TRBV24-1 and TRBJ1-2; TCRdb calls TRBD1, which cannot be checked without DNA. CDR1 is KGHDR and CDR2 is SFDVKD in the germline V gene. The CDR3 is made up of 14 amino acids. The CDR3 reads CATSDPGRSYGYTF.

The genes are TRBV15 and TRBJ2-2; no DNA is available, so the TRBD2 call from TCRdb remains unchecked. The CDR3 totals 16 residues. Germline CDR1 reads LNHNV; CDR2 reads YYDKDF (reference sequence). The CDR3 loop reads CATLGGRAMDTGELFF. Based on the CDR3 plus reference TRBV15 and TRBJ2-2, the full variable domain is DAMVIQNPRYQVTQFGKPVTLSCSQTLNHNVMYWYQQKSSQAPKLLFHYYDKDFNNEADTPDNFQSRRPNTSFCFLDIRSPGLGDTAMYLCATLGGRAMDTGELFFGEGSRLTVL.

V and J are TRBV6-1 and TRBJ1-1; TCRdb's D call of TRBD1 is untestable without DNA. The CDR3 sequence is 15 residues long. Germline assignment: CDR1 MNHNS and CDR2 SASEGT. The CDR3 sequence: CASSGRRGWDTEAFF.

This chain uses TRBV27 with TRBJ1-1; as DNA is missing, the TRBD1 call by TCRdb cannot be tested. Per the germline V gene, CDR1 is MNHEY and CDR2 is SMNVEV (reference sequence). This CDR3 spans 14 amino acids. This CDR3 is CASSPGARWAEAFF.

This rearrangement joins TRBV30 to TRBJ1-2. CDR3 size: 11 residues. Germline loops: CDR1 GTSNPN, CDR2 SVGIG (reference sequence). The CDR3: CAWSNSYGYTF.

The chain employs TRBV7-2 and TRBJ1-3. Germline V gives CDR1 SGHTA, CDR2 FQGNSA. The CDR3 is 12 amino acids. The CDR3 loop reads CASSPTADTIYF.

The CDR3 is CASSPIGSRNSPLHF. V is TRBV3-1 and J is TRBJ1-6. The CDR3 has 15 amino acids. CDR1 LGHDT and CDR2 YNNKEL come from the germline V gene (reference sequence).

V is TRBV4-2 and J is TRBJ2-5; the TRBD2 assignment by TCRdb is unverifiable without DNA. CDR3 length equals 15 residues. Germline CDR1 and CDR2: LGHNA and YNFKEQ. The CDR3: CASSQLAGGWETQYF.